These 18 T cell receptor beta chains were sequenced from one sample in a study of control samples from healthy donors and cancer patients. Sequencing was performed with immunoSEQ multiplex PCR; in TCRdb, only in-frame clones are kept and a portion is missing. The sample lists over 100,000 clones; roughly 92% were seen once. The specimen sequenced was blood. Receptor source: a man younger than 30 in good health.

The rearrangement links TRBV10-2 to TRBJ2-7, with D possibly being TRBD1 or TRBD2 (5 bases each). Germline V gene data show CDR1 as WSHSY and CDR2 as SAAADI. There are 14 residues in the CDR3. V gave up 5 bases and J gave up 3 bases, with 14 bases separating them. CDR3 in amino acids: CASSKRDGGYEQYF. For the CDR3, the DNA is TGCGCCAGCAGTAAAAGGGATGGGGGCTACGAGCAGTACTTC.

In regard to this clone: Other nucleotide sequences from this sample produce the same CDR3. Here the CDR3 reads CASSLLNSGNTIYF. The CDR3 DNA is TGTGCCAGCAGCTTACTTAACTCTGGAAACACCATATATTTT. This chain links TRBV11-2 with TRBJ1-3; D not certain. This CDR3 region has 14 residues. Germline assignment: CDR1 SGHAT and CDR2 FQNNGV. Trimming took 2 bases from V and 0 from J, leaving 5 bases between them.

CDR3 residues: CASSLGGGQGNTQYF. The DNA for the CDR3 is TGTGCCAGCAGCTTAGGAGGGGGACAGGGGAATACGCAGTATTTT. This chain joins TRBV11-1 and TRBJ2-3; 10 bases line up with TRBD1. Germline CDR1 SGHAT, CDR2 FQDESV (reference sequence). Trimming cost V 1 base and J 7 bases; bases outside gene matches: 5. CDR3 size: 15 residues.

The chain recombines TRBV6-2 or TRBV6-3 with TRBJ2-3, with a weak D call TRBD2 (7 bases). The germline CDR1 and CDR2 sequences are MNHEY and SVGEGT. The CDR3 totals 15 residues. V was clipped by 4 bases and J by 3 bases, with 14 bases between them. The DNA of the CDR3 is TGTGCCAGCAGTTCCCCGGGGGGCGGAACAGATACGCAGTATTTT. Its translation: CASSSPGGGTDTQYF.

The V and J genes are TRBV27 and TRBJ2-5; D may be TRBD1 or TRBD2 (6 bases each). Germline-derived CDR1 and CDR2 are MNHEY and SMNVEV (reference sequence). The CDR3 totals 15 residues. V dropped 0 bases and J dropped 4 bases, with 12 bases sitting between them. The CDR3 loop reads CASSLSNGGRETQYF. The CDR3 coding sequence is TGTGCCAGCAGTTTATCGAATGGGGGGCGAGAGACCCAGTACTTC.

V and J are TRBV6-6 and TRBJ2-3; weak D call: TRBD2 (5 bases). Germline assignment: CDR1 MNHNY and CDR2 SVGAGI (reference sequence). CDR3 size: 16 residues. Trimming took off 4 bases at V and 6 bases at J, with 20 bases between the two ends. CDR3 in DNA: TGTGCCAGCAGTTTGGCAAGACCCGAGAGCGGCGATACGCAGTATTTT. Translation: CASSLARPESGDTQYF.

The V and J genes are TRBV9 and TRBJ2-3; 8 bases are a match to TRBD2. CDR1 and CDR2 from the germline V gene are SGDLS and YYNGEE. CDR3 length equals 15 residues. V was clipped by 0 bases and J by 3 bases; unmatched bases: 3. The CDR3 coding sequence is TGTGCCAGCAGCGTAGCCCGGGGGGGGACAGATACGCAGTATTTT. Residues: CASSVARGGTDTQYF.

V is TRBV5-1 and J is TRBJ1-4; possibly TRBD1 for D (6 bases). Germline CDR1 is SGHRS and CDR2 is YFSETQ. This CDR3 has 17 residues. The V end lost 4 bases, the J end lost 4 bases, and 20 bases lay between the germline ends. CDR3 protein: CASSPTGFYGGNEKLFF. CDR3 bases: TGCGCCAGCAGCCCGACAGGTTTTTATGGCGGTAATGAAAAACTGTTTTTT.

The chain is built from TRBV7-9 and TRBJ2-3; TRBD2 aligns across 7 bases. The ends lost 2 bases at V and 5 bases at J; junction bases unmatched: 13. In germline, CDR1 is SEHNR, CDR2 FQNEAQ (reference sequence). The CDR3 length is 17 residues. In DNA, the CDR3 is TGTGCCAGCAGCTTACCCCCTGGTAGGGGCGGGGGAGATACGCAGTATTTT. Protein: CASSLPPGRGGGDTQYF.

This sequence joins TRBV3-1 (or the pseudogene TRBV3-2) and TRBJ2-7; 13 positions agree with TRBD2. CDR1 is LGHDT and CDR2 is YNNKEL in the germline V gene (reference sequence). Trimming removed 5 bases from V and 3 bases from J; junction bases left unmatched: 4. This CDR3 contains 15 residues. Here the CDR3 DNA reads TGTGCCAGCAGCTTCCGACTAGCGGGGGGCTACGAGCAGTACTTC. It specifies CASSFRLAGGYEQYF.

The rearrangement joins TRBV11-2 to TRBJ2-5; 14 positions agree with TRBD2. The CDR3 has 17 residues. Unmatched junction bases numbered 15, after V lost 5 bases and J lost 10 bases. Germline assignment: CDR1 SGHAT and CDR2 FQNNGV. The CDR3 loop is CASSPFPTSGGAFNQYF. Here the CDR3 DNA reads TGTGCCAGCAGCCCCTTCCCGACTAGCGGGGGGGCGTTTAACCAGTACTTC.

The chain combines TRBV5-4 with TRBJ1-2; tentatively, D is TRBD1 (6 bases). Per germline, CDR1 SGHNT and CDR2 YYREEE (reference sequence). The CDR3 spans 17 residues. The V and J ends lost 4 bases and 0 bases respectively, with 19 bases between them. CDR3 DNA: TGTGCCAGCAGCCATCCCTTGGACAGAACATCTAACTATGGCTACACCTTC. Amino acids: CASSHPLDRTSNYGYTF.

The V and J genes are TRBV6-6 and TRBJ1-1, with 7 bases matching TRBD1. This CDR3 has 14 amino acids. Trimming at V came to 6 bases and at J to 6 bases, leaving 10 bases not matched to a gene. CDR1 is MNHNY and CDR2 is SVGAGI in the germline V gene (reference sequence). CDR3 nucleotides: TGTGCCAGCAGGTACAGGGGAGTAGGCCCTGAAGCTTTCTTT. Its protein is CASRYRGVGPEAFF.

The chain recombines TRBV15 with TRBJ1-2; no reliable D call. Germline V gene data show CDR1 as LNHNV and CDR2 as YYDKDF (reference sequence). Deletions cut 0 bases from V and 8 bases from J, with 4 bases between. The CDR3 totals 11 residues. The chain's CDR3 is CATSREGGYTF. The CDR3 DNA reads TGTGCCACCAGCAGAGAGGGCGGCTACACCTTC.

The V call is TRBV27, the J call TRBJ1-5; no definite D call. V lost 5 bases and J lost 0, with 11 bases in between. The CDR3 runs 15 residues. Per the germline V gene, CDR1 is MNHEY and CDR2 is SMNVEV (reference sequence). The CDR3 DNA sequence: TGTGCCAGCAGTCCCGGGCCGGGTAGCAATCAGCCCCAGCATTTT. This sequence encodes CASSPGPGSNQPQHF.

The V gene is TRBV9, the J gene TRBJ2-2; 7 nucleotides line up with TRBD2. Trimming cost V 4 bases and J 1 base; bases outside gene matches: 4. The germline V gene encodes CDR1 SGDLS and CDR2 YYNGEE. This CDR3 contains 15 residues. The CDR3 protein is CASSPWGGNTGELFF. The CDR3 region has the DNA TGTGCCAGCAGCCCTTGGGGGGGGAACACCGGGGAGCTGTTTTTT.

V and J are TRBV3-1 (or the pseudogene TRBV3-2) and TRBJ1-3; no definite D call. The CDR3 has 13 amino acids. V dropped 3 bases and J dropped 4 bases, with 7 bases sitting between them. Germline V gene data show CDR1 as LGHDT and CDR2 as YNNKEL (reference sequence). The CDR3 protein is CASSHAGGNTIYF. The CDR3 nucleotides read TGTGCCAGCAGCCATGCCGGAGGAAACACCATATATTTT.

The chain combines TRBV30 with TRBJ1-1, with D uncertain. V lost 1 base, J lost 1 base, and 16 bases lay in between. Germline assignment: CDR1 GTSNPN and CDR2 SVGIG (reference sequence). CDR3 length: 16 amino acids. Here the CDR3 reads CAWSASRISTNTEAFF. The CDR3 bases are TGTGCCTGGAGTGCATCCAGGATATCGACGAACACTGAAGCTTTCTTT. Full variable domain (outside the CDR3, taken from reference TRBV30 and TRBJ1-1): SQTIHQWPATLVQPVGSPLSLECTVEGTSNPNLYWYRQAAGRGLQLLFYSVGIGQISSEVPQNLSASRPQDRQFILSSKKLLLSDSGFYLCAWSASRISTNTEAFFGQGTRLTVV.